In this sample, the clone carrying this T cell receptor beta chain turned up many times. The antigen is unknown. TCRdb analysed the 5' RACE reads with MiXCR anew, one entry per CDR3 protein. The sample records roughly 690,000 distinct CDR3 sequences, roughly 6% being singletons. This entry belongs to a study of identical twins. Study observations and caveats: Conclusions were drawn cross-sectionally by statistical analysis, without following the same donors.

Germline V gene data show CDR1 as MNHEY and CDR2 as SMNVEV (reference sequence). V lost 1 base to trimming and J lost 0 bases; unmatched junction nucleotides: 6. The CDR3 sequence is 17 residues long. What was sequenced was naive T cells sorted from blood. V is TRBV27 and J is TRBJ2-3, with 8 bases identical to TRBD2. The receptor comes from a man in his late teens or twenties in good health. CDR3 DNA: TGTGCCAGCAGTTTATTACCAGCGGGAGACAGCACAGATACGCAGTATTTT. Translation gives CASSLLPAGDSTDTQYF.